One and the same sample provided the 23 T cell receptor beta chains below, sequenced in a study of T cells in Graves' hyperthyroidism and ophthalmopathy. Amplification of TCR beta CDR3 regions used RNA as the template. A set of HTBI primers served as the primers for a first-round RT-PCR of the TCR CDR3. TCRdb called the multiplex PCR reads again in MiXCR, with one record for every CDR3 protein. The table has roughly 740,000 distinct CDR3 sequences, about 15% seen once; the top ten hold 8.4%. Sequenced: blood. These receptors originate from a man aged 18 to 35 with Graves' hyperthyroidism.

Concerning this clonotype: This sequence may be a read error, since a much larger clone differs from it by one base. The CDR3 loop reads CAGSQDLGGTFYNEQFF. CDR3 bases: TGTGCCGGCAGCCAAGATCTTGGCGGAACCTTCTACAATGAGCAGTTCTTC. The rearrangement links TRBV3-1 to TRBJ2-1; no definite D call. The CDR3 sequence is 17 residues long. Germline CDR1 and CDR2: LGHDT and YNNKEL (reference sequence).

The table lists this clonotype with many counts. This rearrangement joins TRBV15 to TRBJ2-1, with TRBD1 matching over 10 bases. J lost 7 bases, V lost 3 bases, and 9 bases had no gene match. Germline V gene data show CDR1 as LNHNV and CDR2 as YYDKDF (reference sequence). The CDR3 loop spans 16 amino acids. For the CDR3, the DNA is TGTGCCACCAGCAGGAAGACAGGGGGCACTGGGAATGAGCAGTTCTTC. It yields the protein CATSRKTGGTGNEQFF.

The gene calls are TRBV19 and TRBJ2-7, with 10 nucleotides matching TRBD2. The CDR3 runs 14 residues. Germline-derived CDR1 and CDR2 are LNHDA and SQIVND (reference sequence). V gave up 3 bases and J gave up 3 bases; unmatched junction bases: 2. As DNA, the CDR3 is TGTGCCAGTAGTATGGCTAGCGGGAGCTACGAGCAGTACTTC. Protein sequence: CASSMASGSYEQYF.

The sample holds many counts of this clonotype. The CDR3 nucleotides read TGTGCCAGCAGTCTTACTAGCGGGAGGGTAGAGACCCAGTACTTC. Translated, it gives CASSLTSGRVETQYF. The V gene is TRBV27, the J gene TRBJ2-5, with 13 bases lining up with TRBD2. The ends lost 5 bases at V and 4 bases at J; junction bases unmatched: 4. CDR1 is MNHEY and CDR2 is SMNVEV in the germline V gene (reference sequence). This CDR3 comprises 15 residues.

This clonotype was observed many times. The chain recombines TRBV11-2 with TRBJ1-3, with TRBD1 matching 7 bases. CDR1 is SGHAT, CDR2 FQNNGV, per germline. V shed 4 bases and J 1 base; nucleotides not matched to a gene: 13. The CDR3 length is 18 residues. CDR3 DNA sequence: TGTGCCAGCAGCTCCCGCATCAGGGGGGGGTGGTCTGGAAACACCATATATTTT. Its protein product is CASSSRIRGGWSGNTIYF.

The CDR3 DNA reads as TGTGCCAGCAGTTTCCGGGACAGGGGTTCCAATGAGCAGTTCTTC. This gives the protein CASSFRDRGSNEQFF. The chain links TRBV28 to TRBJ2-1; 10 positions match TRBD1. V shed 3 bases and J 6 bases; nucleotides not matched to a gene: 5. Per germline, CDR1 MDHEN and CDR2 SYDVKM. The CDR3 extends over 15 amino acids.

This clonotype was detected many times. The chain links TRBV2 to TRBJ2-7; D is undetermined. Germline V gene sequence: CDR1 SNHLY, CDR2 FYNNEI. With 2 bases removed from V and 9 bases from J, the gap between germline ends came to 8 bases. The length of the CDR3 is 11 residues. CDR3 nucleotide sequence: TGTGCCAGCAGTGAAAAACGCGGGCAGTACTTC. This codes for CASSEKRGQYF.

This clonotype was seen ten or more times. The chain uses TRBV19 and TRBJ2-3, with D tentatively TRBD2 (7 bases). The CDR3 sequence is 14 residues long. In germline, CDR1 is LNHDA, CDR2 SQIVND (reference sequence). Trimming shortened V by 10 bases and J by 2 bases, and 16 bases separated the two germline ends. The CDR3 nucleotides read TGTGCCACCACGGAAGGGGGGGCCACAGATACGCAGTATTTT. This codes for CATTEGGATDTQYF. Using reference TRBV19 and TRBJ2-3 for the parts outside the CDR3, the full variable domain is DGGITQSPKYLFRKEGQNVTLSCEQNLNHDAMYWYRQDPGQGLRLIYYSQIVNDFQKGDIAEGYSVSREKKESFPLTVTSAQKNPTAFYLCATTEGGATDTQYFGPGTRLTVL.

This clonotype was counted only a few times. The chain links TRBV3-1 to TRBJ2-7, with D perhaps TRBD1 (6 bases). The V end lost 4 bases, the J end lost 2 bases, and 12 bases lay between the germline ends. This CDR3 is built from 14 residues. Germline V gene lookup returns CDR1 LGHDT and CDR2 YNNKEL (reference sequence). The CDR3 region is CASSRQVVAYEQYF. In nucleotides, the CDR3 is TGTGCCAGCAGCCGACAGGTGGTGGCCTACGAGCAGTACTTC.

V and J are TRBV7-3 and TRBJ2-3; D is possibly TRBD1 or TRBD2 (5 bases each). Trimming shortened V by 5 bases and J by 5 bases, and 17 bases separated the two germline ends. The CDR3 spans 15 residues. Germline V gives CDR1 SGHTA, CDR2 FQGTGA. The CDR3 DNA follows: TGTGCCAGCAGCCCCCTAGGGACCTCGGAAGATACGCAGTATTTT. This sequence encodes CASSPLGTSEDTQYF.

This clonotype was recorded many times. The J gene is TRBJ2-1, the V gene TRBV18; D is unresolved. The CDR3 is 12 residues long. With 3 bases removed from V and 9 bases from J, the gap between germline ends came to 9 bases. CDR1 and CDR2 (germline): KGHSH, LQKENI. In DNA form, the CDR3 reads TGTGCCAGCTCACCTAAAGCTGGTGAGCAGTTCTTC. Amino acids: CASSPKAGEQFF.

This clonotype was seen repeatedly, ten times or more. V and J are TRBV7-2 and TRBJ2-5; 14 bases match TRBD2. The germline V gene encodes CDR1 SGHTA and CDR2 FQGNSA. The ends lost 5 bases at V and 5 bases at J; junction bases unmatched: 10. This CDR3 comprises 17 residues. DNA of the CDR3: TGTGCCAGCAGCCTATACCTCGGGACTAGCGGGAGCGAGACCCAGTACTTC. Translated, it gives CASSLYLGTSGSETQYF.

This chain uses TRBV12-3 or TRBV12-4 with TRBJ1-4, with a possible D match to TRBD1 (5 bases). This CDR3 spans 14 amino acids. V was pared by 6 bases and J by 4 bases, with 12 bases between. CDR3 sequence (DNA): TGTGCCAGCAGGGGGTTAGGGGTTAATGAAAAACTGTTTTTT. Its protein product is CASRGLGVNEKLFF.

The V gene is TRBV28, the J gene TRBJ1-5; D may be TRBD1 (6 bases). The V and J ends lost 3 bases and 5 bases respectively, with 14 bases between them. The CDR3 has 15 residues. Germline-derived CDR1 and CDR2 are MDHEN and SYDVKM. The CDR3 here is CASSFQGTSYQPQHF. CDR3 bases: TGTGCCAGCAGTTTCCAAGGGACAAGCTATCAGCCCCAGCATTTT.

The chain links TRBV2 to TRBJ1-2, with D possibly TRBD1 on 5 matching bases. Germline V gene data show CDR1 as SNHLY and CDR2 as FYNNEI. The CDR3 consists of 15 residues. Trimming left V 6 bases short and J 0 bases short, with 14 bases between. The CDR3 protein is CASRPAGTANYGYTF. CDR3 bases: TGTGCCAGCAGACCTGCCGGGACCGCTAACTATGGCTACACCTTC.

At least ten counts were recorded for this clonotype. This chain joins TRBV7-8 and TRBJ2-5; 10 bases are a match to TRBD2. The junction had 15 bases not matched to a gene; V was cut back by 0 bases and J by 5 bases. CDR1 and CDR2 (germline): SGHVS, FQNEAQ. CDR3 length: 19 residues. The CDR3 nucleotides are TGTGCCAGCAGCTTAGCGCTGACTAGCGGGTCCCTAGGGGAGGAGACCCAGTACTTC. It yields the protein CASSLALTSGSLGEETQYF.

This clonotype was found many times. This chain links TRBV2 with TRBJ2-1, with 11 bases fitting TRBD2. Germline values: CDR1 SNHLY, CDR2 FYNNEI. Trimming at V came to 6 bases and at J to 4 bases, leaving 5 bases not matched to a gene. The length of the CDR3 is 15 residues. CDR3 in amino acids: CASRSGTSGYNEQFF. In DNA form, the CDR3 reads TGTGCCAGCAGATCCGGGACTAGCGGTTACAATGAGCAGTTCTTC.

The sample holds many counts of this clonotype. The chain has TRBV20-1 and TRBJ2-3; no clear D gene. Germline V gene lookup returns CDR1 DFQATT and CDR2 SNEGSKA (reference sequence). There are 11 residues in the CDR3. Trimming shortened V by 4 bases and J by 6 bases, and 8 bases separated the two germline ends. The CDR3 here is CSATRADTQYF. The CDR3 DNA follows: TGCAGTGCTACGAGAGCGGATACGCAGTATTTT.

This clonotype has a handful of counts. CDR3 sequence: CASSHLGPAGELFF. The CDR3 DNA sequence: TGTGCCAGCAGCCACCTTGGCCCCGCCGGGGAGCTGTTTTTT. The chain joins TRBV4-2 to TRBJ2-2; D is ambiguous. Trimming took 3 bases from V and 6 from J, leaving 11 bases between them. Looked up from germline, CDR1 is LGHNA and CDR2 is YNFKEQ. The CDR3 is 14 amino acids.

This chain joins TRBV5-1 and TRBJ1-2, with 7 bases lining up with TRBD1. Germline assignment: CDR1 SGHRS and CDR2 YFSETQ. The V and J ends lost 4 bases and 4 bases, in that order; junction bases with no gene match: 10. The CDR3 is 15 residues long. The CDR3 is CASSPPVGQTYGYTF. The CDR3 DNA follows: TGCGCCAGCAGCCCACCAGTGGGACAGACCTATGGCTACACCTTC. Supplemented by reference TRBV5-1 and TRBJ1-2, the full variable domain reads KAGVTQTPRYLIKTRGQQVTLSCSPISGHRSVSWYQQTPGQGLQFLFEYFSETQRNKGNFPGRFSGRQFSNSRSEMNVSTLELGDSALYLCASSPPVGQTYGYTFGSGTRLTVV.

The V and J genes are TRBV20-1 and TRBJ2-1; D is ambiguous. The J call may be faulty, since TRBJ2-7 better matches the DNA end. The length of the CDR3 is 11 residues. Per germline, CDR1 DFQATT and CDR2 SNEGSKA (reference sequence). The CDR3 loop is CSAAHSFEQYF. The CDR3 DNA reads TGCAGTGCTGCCCATTCCTTTGAGCAGTACTTC.

The chain is built from TRBV5-1 and TRBJ2-1, with 7 bases fitting TRBD2. The germline gives CDR1 SGHRS, CDR2 YFSETQ. Trimming took 6 bases from V and 8 from J; bases not matched to a gene: 17. The length of the CDR3 is 16 residues. The CDR3 nucleotides are TGCGCCAGCACCCCCCCCCCGGGCGGGAGAGGGTATGAGCAGTTCTTC. It encodes CASTPPPGGRGYEQFF.

This clonotype was seen repeatedly, ten times or more. The chain employs TRBV20-1 and TRBJ2-7; tentatively, D is TRBD2 (6 bases). The germline V gene has CDR1 DFQATT and CDR2 SNEGSKA (reference sequence). CDR3 length equals 15 residues. With 5 bases removed from V and 0 bases from J, the gap between germline ends came to 17 bases. The CDR3 loop is CSALEVAGTSYEQYF. CDR3 sequence (DNA): TGCAGTGCTCTTGAGGTGGCGGGGACCTCCTACGAGCAGTACTTC.